The clone carrying this TCR beta chain was recorded a few times. Its antigen is not known. In the original analysis: There were no quality scores in the junction-only immunoSEQ sequences, so filtering differed. Only in-frame clones appear in the TCRdb table, and some are missing; sequencing was by immunoSEQ multiplex PCR. The D gene and trimming were derived from the DNA, and the V and J assignments and clone size from that table. Found here are about 560,000 clones, around 80% of them singletons; the top ten hold approximately 12%. Germline lookup yields CDR1 MDHEN and CDR2 SYDVKM. V was pared by 4 bases and J by 6 bases, with 11 bases of the junction left unmatched. The CDR3 loop spans 16 amino acids. The source of the sample is a study of shared clonotypes between healthy human individuals. The study's findings and limits: Sharing of clonotypes among donors was expected to vary with sequencing depth.

The sequencing sample was made of PBMCs. The V gene is TRBV28, the J gene TRBJ2-7; 11 bases align to TRBD1. The clonotype was recovered from a middle-aged woman in good health. Some clones in this sample may be carry-over from other donors' samples. The CDR3 protein is CASSSPAGTGGGEQYF. CDR3 bases: TGTGCCAGCAGTTCGCCAGCCGGGACAGGGGGGGGCGAGCAGTACTTC.